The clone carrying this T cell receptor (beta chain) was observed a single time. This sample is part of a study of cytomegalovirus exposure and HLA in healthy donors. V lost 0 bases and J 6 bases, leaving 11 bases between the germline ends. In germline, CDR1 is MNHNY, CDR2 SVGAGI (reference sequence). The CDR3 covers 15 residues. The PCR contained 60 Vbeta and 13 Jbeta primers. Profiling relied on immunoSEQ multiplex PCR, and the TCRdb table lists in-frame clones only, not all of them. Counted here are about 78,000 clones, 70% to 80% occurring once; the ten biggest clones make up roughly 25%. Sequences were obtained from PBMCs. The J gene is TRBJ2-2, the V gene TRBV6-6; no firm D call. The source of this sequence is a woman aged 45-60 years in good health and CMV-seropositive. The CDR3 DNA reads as TGTGCCAGCAGTTACTCCCGGCTGGGCGCCGGGGAGCTGTTTTTT. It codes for CASSYSRLGAGELFF.